The 20 T cell receptor beta chains presented below share a single source sample, sequenced in a study of blood T cell repertoires in COVID-19 (dated by TCRdb to about 2020). Libraries were built with the immunoSEQ multiplex PCR assay. TCRdb re-hosts the immuneACCESS table, in-frame sequences only. Its copies lack some clones; in the studies checked, an unresolved V gene accounts for under half of them, and the cause for the rest is not known. The sample records 150,000 to 250,000 clones, roughly nine tenths of which are singletons. Of the sample, approximately 2.2% is held by the ten largest clones. The sequenced sample was PBMCs or T cells enriched from blood (not recorded which). The origin of the receptors is a woman in her twenties or thirties who had recovered from COVID-19.

The gene calls are TRBV6-8 and TRBJ1-5; TRBD1 is a possible D gene (6 bases). In germline, CDR1 is MNHGY, CDR2 SAAAGT. This CDR3 comprises 18 residues. The germline V and J ends were trimmed by 4 bases and 2 bases, with 21 bases remaining between them. The CDR3 sequence: CASSFAKGGGYGNQPQHF. The DNA for the CDR3 is TGTGCCAGCAGTTTCGCGAAGGGGGGGGGTTATGGCAATCAGCCCCAGCATTTT.

The V and J genes are TRBV18 and TRBJ1-1, with 7 nucleotides matching TRBD1. Germline values: CDR1 KGHSH, CDR2 LQKENI. The CDR3 consists of 14 residues. Trimming removed 5 bases from V and 2 bases from J; junction bases left unmatched: 5. This CDR3 reads CASSNTGDNTEAFF. DNA for the CDR3: TGTGCCAGCTCAAATACAGGGGATAACACTGAAGCTTTCTTT. Full variable domain (missing parts from reference TRBV18 and TRBJ1-1): NAGVMQNPRHLVRRRGQEARLRCSPMKGHSHVYWYRQLPEEGLKFMVYLQKENIIDESGMPKERFSAEFPKEGPSILRIQQVVRGDSAAYFCASSNTGDNTEAFFGQGTRLTVV.

The chain uses TRBV19 and TRBJ1-4, with a possible D match to TRBD1 (6 bases). V was trimmed by 2 bases and J by 5 bases, leaving 12 bases between them. CDR1 and CDR2 (germline): LNHDA, SQIVND (reference sequence). The CDR3 runs 15 residues. The CDR3 coding sequence is TGTGCCAGTAGTATAAGGGGGACCATAAATGAAAAACTGTTTTTT. It yields the protein CASSIRGTINEKLFF.

The chain carries TRBV7-9 and TRBJ2-1, with 9 bases lining up with TRBD2. The CDR3 spans 16 residues. From germline, CDR1 is SEHNR and CDR2 FQNEAQ (reference sequence). V was clipped by 0 bases and J by 5 bases; unmatched bases: 5. In DNA, the CDR3 is TGTGCCAGCAGCTTAGCACTAACTAGCGGGCACAATGAGCAGTTCTTC. It yields the protein CASSLALTSGHNEQFF.

The rearrangement links TRBV18 to TRBJ2-5; D uncertain. V was pared by 6 bases and J by 2 bases, with 4 bases between. The CDR3 covers 11 residues. Looked up from germline, CDR1 is KGHSH and CDR2 is LQKENI. DNA of the CDR3: TGTGCCAGCTCCTTACAAGAGACCCAGTACTTC. It specifies CASSLQETQYF.

The CDR3 region has the DNA TGTGCCAGCACCATCAGGGGAGGCGGGGGCCAAGAGACCCAGTACTTC. Translation: CASTIRGGGGQETQYF. The chain links TRBV11-2 to TRBJ2-5, with a possible D match to TRBD2 (7 bases). The ends were cut back, 7 bases at V and 1 base at J, with 19 bases in the middle. The CDR3 contains 16 residues. CDR1 and CDR2 (germline): SGHAT, FQNNGV.

The chain couples TRBV9 to TRBJ1-1; no definite D call. The CDR3 extends over 14 amino acids. The germline V gene encodes CDR1 SGDLS and CDR2 YYNGEE. V was clipped by 2 bases and J by 1 base, with 9 bases between them. CDR3 nucleotides: TGTGCCAGCAGCGTCGGCGGCGAGAACACTGAAGCTTTCTTT. This encodes CASSVGGENTEAFF. Based on the CDR3 plus reference TRBV9 and TRBJ1-1, the full variable domain is DSGVTQTPKHLITATGQRVTLRCSPRSGDLSVYWYQQSLDQGLQFLIQYYNGEERAKGNILERFSAQQFPDLHSELNLSSLELGDSALYFCASSVGGENTEAFFGQGTRLTVV.

This chain uses TRBV5-1 with TRBJ2-2; the D gene is possibly TRBD2 (6 bases). This CDR3 spans 14 amino acids. Germline loops: CDR1 SGHRS, CDR2 YFSETQ. Deletions cut 5 bases from V and 7 bases from J, with 15 bases between. The CDR3 coding sequence is TGCGCCAGCAGGCCGTCTAGCGCGGGCGGGGAGCTGTTTTTT. Amino acid sequence: CASRPSSAGGELFF.

About this clone: This CDR3 is also generated by other DNA sequences in the sample. The chain has TRBV27 and TRBJ1-6; D perhaps matches TRBD1 (5 bases). The CDR3 extends over 16 amino acids. Germline V lookup: CDR1 MNHEY, CDR2 SMNVEV (reference sequence). V was trimmed by 5 bases and J by 1 base, leaving 12 bases between them. Written as DNA, the CDR3 is TGTGCCAGCAGTCTTCAGGGTGCGTCCTATAATTCACCCCTCCACTTT. It encodes CASSLQGASYNSPLHF.

The sample holds a few counts of this clone. The chain joins TRBV7-9 to TRBJ2-1, with 10 bases aligning to TRBD2. The germline V gene encodes CDR1 SEHNR and CDR2 FQNEAQ (reference sequence). Trimming at V came to 4 bases and at J to 1 base, leaving 4 bases not matched to a gene. The CDR3 is 16 residues long. The CDR3 DNA follows: TGTGCCAGCAGCTCTAGCGGGAGAGGGTCCTACAATGAGCAGTTCTTC. This encodes CASSSSGRGSYNEQFF.

This clone came up a few times. The V and J genes are TRBV19 and TRBJ1-2, with D possibly being TRBD1 (5 bases). Trimming took off 7 bases at V and 7 bases at J, with 19 bases between the two ends. There are 14 residues in the CDR3. Germline V gene sequence: CDR1 LNHDA, CDR2 SQIVND (reference sequence). The CDR3 region is CASNPTDNPSGYTF. The DNA for the CDR3 is TGTGCCAGTAACCCGACAGATAACCCTTCTGGCTACACCTTC.

The chain recombines TRBV9 with TRBJ2-7; TRBD2 matches at 8 bases. Germline-derived CDR1 and CDR2 are SGDLS and YYNGEE. V shed 5 bases, J shed 5 bases, and the junction held 21 bases outside the gene matches. The CDR3 covers 18 residues. The CDR3 sequence: CASSPLPPTAGVSHEQYF. The CDR3 DNA reads TGTGCCAGCAGTCCATTACCCCCCACAGCGGGAGTGAGCCACGAGCAGTACTTC.

The chain couples TRBV7-3 to TRBJ1-4, with 9 bases aligning to TRBD1. Losses at the gene ends were 5 bases for V and 3 bases for J; bases not matched to a gene: 4. Germline V gene data show CDR1 as SGHTA and CDR2 as FQGTGA. CDR3 length equals 15 residues. DNA of the CDR3: TGTGCCAGCAGCGTTACAGGGGGCCCTAATGAAAAACTGTTTTTT. It translates to CASSVTGGPNEKLFF.

The J gene is TRBJ1-4, the V gene TRBV30, with D perhaps TRBD1 (5 bases). Germline V gene data show CDR1 as GTSNPN and CDR2 as SVGIG (reference sequence). This CDR3 has 13 amino acids. The CDR3 region is CARGVGIGEKLFF. CDR3 DNA: TGTGCGCGGGGGGTAGGGATCGGTGAAAAACTGTTTTTT.

The chain's CDR3 is CASNSSRANTGELFF. The CDR3 DNA reads TGTGCCAGCAACTCGTCCAGGGCGAACACCGGGGAGCTGTTTTTT. This chain links TRBV11-1 with TRBJ2-2; D possibly corresponds to TRBD1 (5 bases). Trimming took 7 bases from V and 0 from J, leaving 12 bases between them. The CDR3 has 15 amino acids. Germline assignment: CDR1 SGHAT and CDR2 FQDESV (reference sequence).

This clone showed up just once. The rearrangement joins TRBV9 to TRBJ1-2, with TRBD1 matching over 8 bases. Germline values: CDR1 SGDLS, CDR2 YYNGEE. Trimming removed 4 bases from V and 4 bases from J; junction bases left unmatched: 18. The CDR3 extends over 18 amino acids. In nucleotides, the CDR3 is TGTGCCAGCAGCCCGAGCCGGATGGACAGGGAGAAACTCTATGGCTACACCTTC. Protein sequence: CASSPSRMDREKLYGYTF.

The chain couples TRBV14 to TRBJ2-1; no reliable D call. V was pared by 2 bases and J by 10 bases, with 24 bases between. This CDR3 contains 17 residues. Germline values: CDR1 SGHDN, CDR2 FVKESK. The CDR3 spells CASSQSRGGLLTEEQFF. The CDR3 bases are TGTGCCAGCAGCCAATCCCGAGGCGGCTTGCTTACCGAGGAGCAGTTCTTC.

The V and J genes are TRBV19 and TRBJ1-1, with D unresolved. Germline V lookup: CDR1 LNHDA, CDR2 SQIVND (reference sequence). V was clipped by 11 bases and J by 7 bases, with 14 bases between them. This CDR3 is built from 11 residues. CDR3 DNA: TGTGCCGGCGAGAGGAGTTTTGAAGCTTTCTTT. Amino acid sequence: CAGERSFEAFF.

This chain links TRBV6-5 with TRBJ2-3, with 9 bases that match TRBD1. V lost 1 base and J lost 3; bases outside the gene matches: 2. Per the germline V gene, CDR1 is MNHEY and CDR2 is SVGAGI. The CDR3 runs to 15 residues. The CDR3 spells CASSYLTGGTDTQYF. In DNA, the CDR3 is TGTGCCAGCAGTTACTTGACAGGGGGTACAGATACGCAGTATTTT.

This clone was counted a single time. The CDR3 DNA is TGTGCCAGCAGCTTAATGGGCAAGGGGGATGTATATGGCTACACCTTC. Its translation is CASSLMGKGDVYGYTF. The chain combines TRBV7-2 with TRBJ1-2; tentatively, D is TRBD1 (6 bases). Germline assignment: CDR1 SGHTA and CDR2 FQGNSA. The CDR3 loop spans 16 amino acids. The germline V and J ends were trimmed by 2 bases and 5 bases, with 18 bases remaining between them.